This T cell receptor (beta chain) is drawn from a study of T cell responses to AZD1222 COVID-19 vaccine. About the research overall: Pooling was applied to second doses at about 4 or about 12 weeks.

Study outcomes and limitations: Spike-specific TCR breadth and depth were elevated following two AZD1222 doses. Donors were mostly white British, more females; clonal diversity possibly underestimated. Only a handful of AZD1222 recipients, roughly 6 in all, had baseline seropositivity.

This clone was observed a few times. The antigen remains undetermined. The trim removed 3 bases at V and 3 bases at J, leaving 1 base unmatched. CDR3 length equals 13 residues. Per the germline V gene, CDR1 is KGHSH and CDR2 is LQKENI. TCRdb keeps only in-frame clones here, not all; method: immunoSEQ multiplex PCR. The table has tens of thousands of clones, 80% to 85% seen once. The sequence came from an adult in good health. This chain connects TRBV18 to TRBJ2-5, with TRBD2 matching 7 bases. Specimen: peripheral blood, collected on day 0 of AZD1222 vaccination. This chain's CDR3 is CASSPGLEETQYF. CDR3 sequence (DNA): TGTGCCAGCTCACCCGGACTAGAAGAGACCCAGTACTTC.